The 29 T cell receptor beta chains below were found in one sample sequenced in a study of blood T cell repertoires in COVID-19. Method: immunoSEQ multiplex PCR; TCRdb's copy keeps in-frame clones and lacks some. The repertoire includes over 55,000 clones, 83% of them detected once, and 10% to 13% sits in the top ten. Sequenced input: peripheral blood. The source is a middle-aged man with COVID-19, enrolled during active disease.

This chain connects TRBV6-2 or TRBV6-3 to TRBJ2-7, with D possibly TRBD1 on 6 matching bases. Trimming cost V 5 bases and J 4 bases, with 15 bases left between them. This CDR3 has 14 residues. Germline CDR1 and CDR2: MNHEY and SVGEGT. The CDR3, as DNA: TGTGCCAGCAGTAAACCTTCACAGGGTTACGAGCAGTACTTC. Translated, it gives CASSKPSQGYEQYF.

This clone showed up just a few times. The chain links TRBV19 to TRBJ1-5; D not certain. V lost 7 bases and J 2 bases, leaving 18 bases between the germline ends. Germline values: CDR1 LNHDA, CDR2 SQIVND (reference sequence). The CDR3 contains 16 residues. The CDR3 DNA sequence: TGTGCCAGTACTACCAGCCGCGGGGATGGCAATCAGCCCCAGCATTTT. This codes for CASTTSRGDGNQPQHF. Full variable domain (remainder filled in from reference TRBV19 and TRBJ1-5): DGGITQSPKYLFRKEGQNVTLSCEQNLNHDAMYWYRQDPGQGLRLIYYSQIVNDFQKGDIAEGYSVSREKKESFPLTVTSAQKNPTAFYLCASTTSRGDGNQPQHFGDGTRLSIL.

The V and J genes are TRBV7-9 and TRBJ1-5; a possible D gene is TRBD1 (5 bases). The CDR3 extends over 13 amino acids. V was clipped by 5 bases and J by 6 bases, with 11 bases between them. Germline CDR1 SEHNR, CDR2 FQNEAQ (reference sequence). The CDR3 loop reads CASSQGYGQPQHF. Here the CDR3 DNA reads TGTGCCAGCAGCCAGGGCTATGGTCAGCCCCAGCATTTT.

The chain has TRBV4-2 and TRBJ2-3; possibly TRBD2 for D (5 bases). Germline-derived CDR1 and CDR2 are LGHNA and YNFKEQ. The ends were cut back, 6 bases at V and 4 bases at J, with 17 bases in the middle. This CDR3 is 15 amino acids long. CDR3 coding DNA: TGTGCCAGCAGGGAAGGTGATAGCGACGCAGATACGCAGTATTTT. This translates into CASREGDSDADTQYF.

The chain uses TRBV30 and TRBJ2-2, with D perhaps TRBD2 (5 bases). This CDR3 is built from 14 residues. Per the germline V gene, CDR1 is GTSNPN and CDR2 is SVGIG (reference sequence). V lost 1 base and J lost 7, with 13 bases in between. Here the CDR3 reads CAWSGGRWFGELFF. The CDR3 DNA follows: TGTGCCTGGAGTGGTGGGAGATGGTTCGGGGAGCTGTTTTTT.

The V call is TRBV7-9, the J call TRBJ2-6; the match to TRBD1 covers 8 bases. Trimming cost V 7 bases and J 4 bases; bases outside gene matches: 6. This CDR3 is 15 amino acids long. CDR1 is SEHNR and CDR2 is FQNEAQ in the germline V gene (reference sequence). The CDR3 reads CASTPRTGGANVLTF. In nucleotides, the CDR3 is TGTGCCAGCACCCCACGGACAGGGGGGGCCAACGTCCTGACTTTC.

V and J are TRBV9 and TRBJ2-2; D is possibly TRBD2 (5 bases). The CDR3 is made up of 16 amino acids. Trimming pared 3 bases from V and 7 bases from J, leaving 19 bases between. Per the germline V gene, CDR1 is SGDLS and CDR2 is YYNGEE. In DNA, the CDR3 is TGTGCCAGCAGCGCTCCTAGTAGCGCCCAGATCGGGGAGCTGTTTTTT. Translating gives CASSAPSSAQIGELFF.

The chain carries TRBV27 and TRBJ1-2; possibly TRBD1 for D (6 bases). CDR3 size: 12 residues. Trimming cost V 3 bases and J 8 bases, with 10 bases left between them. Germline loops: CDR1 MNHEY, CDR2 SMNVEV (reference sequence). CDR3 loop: CASSFRGGGYTF. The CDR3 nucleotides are TGTGCCAGCAGTTTCAGGGGCGGAGGCTACACCTTC.

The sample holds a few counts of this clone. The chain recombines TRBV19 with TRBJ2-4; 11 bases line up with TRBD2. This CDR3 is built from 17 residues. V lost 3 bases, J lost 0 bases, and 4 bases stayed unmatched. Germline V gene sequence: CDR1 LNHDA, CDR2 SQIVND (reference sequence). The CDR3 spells CASSMPSGGLAKNIQYF. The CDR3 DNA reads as TGTGCCAGTAGTATGCCTAGCGGGGGGCTAGCCAAAAACATTCAGTACTTC. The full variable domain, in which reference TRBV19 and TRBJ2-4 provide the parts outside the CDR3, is DGGITQSPKYLFRKEGQNVTLSCEQNLNHDAMYWYRQDPGQGLRLIYYSQIVNDFQKGDIAEGYSVSREKKESFPLTVTSAQKNPTAFYLCASSMPSGGLAKNIQYFGAGTRLSVL.

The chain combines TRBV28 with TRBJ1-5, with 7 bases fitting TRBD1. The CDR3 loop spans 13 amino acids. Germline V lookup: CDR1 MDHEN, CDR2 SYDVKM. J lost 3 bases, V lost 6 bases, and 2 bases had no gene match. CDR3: CASRTGLNQPQHF. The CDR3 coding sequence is TGTGCCAGCAGGACAGGGCTCAATCAGCCCCAGCATTTT.

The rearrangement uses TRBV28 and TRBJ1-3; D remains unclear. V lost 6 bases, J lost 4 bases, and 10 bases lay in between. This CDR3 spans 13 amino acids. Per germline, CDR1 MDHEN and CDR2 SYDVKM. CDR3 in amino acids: CASSLSSGNTIYF. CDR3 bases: TGTGCCAGCAGCTTGTCTTCCGGAAACACCATATATTTT.

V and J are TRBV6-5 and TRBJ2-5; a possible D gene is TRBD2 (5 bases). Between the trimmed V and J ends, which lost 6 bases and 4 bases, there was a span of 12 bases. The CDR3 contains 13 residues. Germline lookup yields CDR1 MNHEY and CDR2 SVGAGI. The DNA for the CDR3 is TGTGCCAGCAGGGTCGGACTTTTAGAGACCCAGTACTTC. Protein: CASRVGLLETQYF.

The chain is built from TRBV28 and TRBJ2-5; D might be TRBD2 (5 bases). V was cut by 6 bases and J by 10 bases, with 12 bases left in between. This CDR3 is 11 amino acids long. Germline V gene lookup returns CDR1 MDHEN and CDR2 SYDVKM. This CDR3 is CASSSTAGQYF. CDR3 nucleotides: TGTGCCAGCAGCTCAACCGCGGGCCAGTACTTC.

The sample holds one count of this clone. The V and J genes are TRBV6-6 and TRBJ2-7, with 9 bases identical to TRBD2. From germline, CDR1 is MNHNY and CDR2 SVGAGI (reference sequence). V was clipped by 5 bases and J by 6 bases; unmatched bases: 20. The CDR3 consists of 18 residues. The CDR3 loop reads CASSPIRGREGRSSEQYF. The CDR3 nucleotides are TGTGCCAGCAGTCCAATAAGAGGGCGGGAGGGAAGGTCGAGCGAGCAGTACTTC.

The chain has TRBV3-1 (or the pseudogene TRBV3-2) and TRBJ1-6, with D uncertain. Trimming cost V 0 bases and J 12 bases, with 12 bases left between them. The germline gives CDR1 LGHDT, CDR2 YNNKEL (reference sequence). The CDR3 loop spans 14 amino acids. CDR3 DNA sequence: TGTGCCAGCAGCCAAGACGGCAAGCGGGTACCCCTCCACTTT. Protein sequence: CASSQDGKRVPLHF.

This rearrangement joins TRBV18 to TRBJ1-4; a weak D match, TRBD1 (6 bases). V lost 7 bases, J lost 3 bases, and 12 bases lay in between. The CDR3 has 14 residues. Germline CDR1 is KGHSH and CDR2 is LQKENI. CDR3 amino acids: CASLPQGSNEKLFF. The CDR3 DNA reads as TGTGCCAGCTTACCTCAGGGGTCTAATGAAAAACTGTTTTTT.

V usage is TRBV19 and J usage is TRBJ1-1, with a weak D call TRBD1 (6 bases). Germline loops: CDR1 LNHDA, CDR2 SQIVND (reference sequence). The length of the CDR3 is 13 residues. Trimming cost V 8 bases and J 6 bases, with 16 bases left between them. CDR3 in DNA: TGTGCCAGTCGAAACGCGGGGGGGCCTGAAGCTTTCTTT. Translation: CASRNAGGPEAFF.

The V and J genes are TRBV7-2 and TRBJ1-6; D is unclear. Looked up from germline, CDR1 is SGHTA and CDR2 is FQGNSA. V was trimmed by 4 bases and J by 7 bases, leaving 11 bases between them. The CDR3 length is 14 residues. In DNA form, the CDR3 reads TGTGCCAGCAGCTCCGCGACACGAAATTCACCCCTCCACTTT. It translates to CASSSATRNSPLHF.

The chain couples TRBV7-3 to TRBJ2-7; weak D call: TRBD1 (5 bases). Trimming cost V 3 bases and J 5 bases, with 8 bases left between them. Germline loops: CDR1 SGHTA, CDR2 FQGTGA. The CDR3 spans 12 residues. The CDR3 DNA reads TGTGCCAGCAGCTTTTCAGGGAACGAGCAGTACTTC. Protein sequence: CASSFSGNEQYF. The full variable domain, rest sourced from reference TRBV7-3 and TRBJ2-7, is GAGVSQTPSNKVTEKGKYVELRCDPISGHTALYWYRQSLGQGPEFLIYFQGTGAADDSGLPNDRFFAVRPEGSVSTLKIQRTERGDSAVYLCASSFSGNEQYFGPGTRLTVT.

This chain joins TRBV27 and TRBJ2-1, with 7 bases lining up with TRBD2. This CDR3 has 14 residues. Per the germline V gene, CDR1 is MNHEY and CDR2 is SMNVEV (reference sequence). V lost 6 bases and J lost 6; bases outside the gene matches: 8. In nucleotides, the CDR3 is TGTGCCAGCAGCTTGGGCGGGAGTTTCAATGAGCAGTTCTTC. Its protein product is CASSLGGSFNEQFF.

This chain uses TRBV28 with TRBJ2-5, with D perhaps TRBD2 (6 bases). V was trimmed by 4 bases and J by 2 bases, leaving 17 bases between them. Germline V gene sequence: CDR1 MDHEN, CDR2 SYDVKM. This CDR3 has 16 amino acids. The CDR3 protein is CASSSPWEVGQETQYF. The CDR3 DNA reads TGTGCCAGCAGTTCACCTTGGGAGGTGGGGCAAGAGACCCAGTACTTC.

This chain's CDR3 is CAISKHIAEGISNTGELFF. CDR3 nucleotide sequence: TGTGCCATCAGCAAACATATAGCGGAGGGGATTTCGAACACCGGGGAGCTGTTTTTT. The gene calls are TRBV10-3 and TRBJ2-2; possibly TRBD2 for D (6 bases). Trimming took off 6 bases at V and 0 bases at J, with 23 bases between the two ends. This CDR3 is 19 amino acids long. Germline values: CDR1 ENHRY, CDR2 SYGVKD.

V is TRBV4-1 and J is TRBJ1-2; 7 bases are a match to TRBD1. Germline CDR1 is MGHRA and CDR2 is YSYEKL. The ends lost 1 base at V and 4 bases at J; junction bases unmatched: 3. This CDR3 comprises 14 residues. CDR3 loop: CASSQGGGAYGYTF. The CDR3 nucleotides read TGCGCCAGCAGCCAAGGAGGGGGCGCCTATGGCTACACCTTC.

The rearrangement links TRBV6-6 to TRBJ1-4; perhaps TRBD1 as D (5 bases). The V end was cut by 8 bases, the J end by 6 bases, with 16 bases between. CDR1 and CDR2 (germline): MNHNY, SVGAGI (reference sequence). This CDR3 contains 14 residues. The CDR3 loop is CASGRGGMDEKLFF. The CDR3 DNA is TGTGCCAGCGGCCGGGGGGGAATGGATGAAAAACTGTTTTTT.

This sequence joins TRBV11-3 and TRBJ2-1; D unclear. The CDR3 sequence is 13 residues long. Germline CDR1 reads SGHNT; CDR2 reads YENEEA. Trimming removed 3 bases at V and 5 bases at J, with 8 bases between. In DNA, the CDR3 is TGTGCCAGCAGCTTGGTGCGCGACAATGAGCAGTTCTTC. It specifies CASSLVRDNEQFF.

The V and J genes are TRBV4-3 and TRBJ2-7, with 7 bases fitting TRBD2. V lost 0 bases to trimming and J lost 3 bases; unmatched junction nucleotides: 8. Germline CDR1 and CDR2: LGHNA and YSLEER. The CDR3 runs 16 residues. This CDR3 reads CASSQEGGDSYYEQYF. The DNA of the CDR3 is TGCGCCAGCAGCCAAGAGGGGGGGGACTCGTACTACGAGCAGTACTTC.

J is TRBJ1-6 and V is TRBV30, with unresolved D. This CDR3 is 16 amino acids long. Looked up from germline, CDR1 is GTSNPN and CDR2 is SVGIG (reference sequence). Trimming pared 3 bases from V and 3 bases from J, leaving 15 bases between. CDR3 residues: CAWRTGGPVYNSPLHF. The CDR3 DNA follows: TGTGCCTGGAGGACCGGCGGGCCCGTCTATAATTCACCCCTCCACTTT.

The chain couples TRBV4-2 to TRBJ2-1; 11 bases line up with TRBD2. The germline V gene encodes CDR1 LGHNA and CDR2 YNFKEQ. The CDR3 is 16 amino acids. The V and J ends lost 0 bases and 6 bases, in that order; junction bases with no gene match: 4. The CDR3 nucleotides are TGTGCCAGCAGCCAAGATCTTACTAGCGGGAGCAATGAGCAGTTCTTC. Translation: CASSQDLTSGSNEQFF.

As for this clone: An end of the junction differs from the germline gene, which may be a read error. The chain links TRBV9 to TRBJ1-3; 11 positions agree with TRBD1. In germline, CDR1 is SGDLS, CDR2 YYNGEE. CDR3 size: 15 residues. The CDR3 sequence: CARSGGQGGGNTIYF. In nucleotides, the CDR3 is TGTGCCCGCAGCGGGGGACAGGGGGGCGGAAACACCATATATTTT.